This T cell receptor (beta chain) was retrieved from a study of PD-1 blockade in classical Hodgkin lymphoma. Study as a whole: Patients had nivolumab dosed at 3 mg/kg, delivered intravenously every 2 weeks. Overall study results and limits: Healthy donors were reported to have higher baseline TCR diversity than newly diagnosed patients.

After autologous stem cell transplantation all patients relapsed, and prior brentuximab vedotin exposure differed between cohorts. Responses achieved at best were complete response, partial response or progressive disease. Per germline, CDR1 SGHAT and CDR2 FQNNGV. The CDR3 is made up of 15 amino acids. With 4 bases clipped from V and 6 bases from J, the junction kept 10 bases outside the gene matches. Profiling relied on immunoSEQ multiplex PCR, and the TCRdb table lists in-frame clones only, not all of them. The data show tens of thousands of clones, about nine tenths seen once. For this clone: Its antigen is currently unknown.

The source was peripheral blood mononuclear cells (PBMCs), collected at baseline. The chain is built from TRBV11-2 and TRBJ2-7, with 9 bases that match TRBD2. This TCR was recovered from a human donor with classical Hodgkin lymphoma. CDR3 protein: CASSSRGGDMGEQYF. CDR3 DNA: TGTGCCAGCAGCTCCCGCGGGGGGGACATGGGCGAGCAGTACTTC. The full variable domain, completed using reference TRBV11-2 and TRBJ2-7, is EAGVAQSPRYKIIEKRQSVAFWCNPISGHATLYWYQQILGQGPKLLIQFQNNGVVDDSQLPKDRFSAERLKGVDSTLKIQPAKLEDSAVYLCASSSRGGDMGEQYFGPGTRLTVT.